This TCR beta chain comes out of a study of control samples from healthy donors and cancer patients. This CDR3 contains 13 residues. Germline CDR1 is LGHDT and CDR2 is YNNKEL (reference sequence). V was trimmed by 4 bases and J by 14 bases, leaving 20 bases between them. Libraries were prepared by immunoSEQ multiplex PCR; TCRdb keeps only in-frame clonotypes and omits some of them. The table lists over 200,000 clones, roughly 80% of them singletons. This receptor was taken from a woman aged 55-70 years with lung cancer. The sequenced sample was PBMCs. The chain uses TRBV3-1 (or the pseudogene TRBV3-2) and TRBJ1-2, with D perhaps matching TRBD1 (5 bases). The CDR3 bases are TGTGCCAGCAGCCTCACTTTAGGGGACTTTTGGACCTTC. Protein product: CASSLTLGDFWTF.